The source of this T cell receptor (beta chain) is a study of human CD8 memory T cell subsets. Whole-study results and caveats: Effector memory subsets were less diverse than the similarly diverse stem-like memory and precursor exhausted subsets. It was suggested by Chao1 estimates that stem-like memory T cells were more diverse than precursor exhausted T cells. Stem-like memory T cells and precursor exhausted T cells had repertoires whose mutual overlap was minimal.

Scientists made TCR beta libraries using UMI-labeled 5' RACE. TCRdb reprocessed the 5' RACE reads and reports one entry per CDR3 protein, with no DNA. The repertoire table contains 6,000 to 9,500 distinct CDR3 sequences. Comment on this clonotype: Its antigen remains unknown.

This CDR3 is built from 11 residues. Germline V gene lookup returns CDR1 SEHNR and CDR2 FQNEAQ (reference sequence). TPEX denoted exhausted-like, CCR7+ PD-1+ TIGIT+ early memory CD8+ T cells. Negative magnetic separation enriched total CD8+ T cells. The TCR sequence derives from a human donor in good health. Input material: CD8+ T cells from PBMCs. This rearrangement joins TRBV7-9 to TRBJ2-7. The CDR3 region is CASSADREQYF.